This TCR beta chain was sequenced in a study of PD-L1 blockade in urothelial cancer. Whole-study context: As for prior chemotherapy regimens, patients had received 0 to 3. T cells were recovered from blood samples at a median of roughly 150,000.

Time point reported: pretreatment peripheral blood. The CDR3 consists of 15 residues. The J segment lost 8 bases and the V segment lost 2 bases, leaving 11 bases of the junction unmatched. Looked up from germline, CDR1 is MNHEY and CDR2 is SMNVEV (reference sequence). Method: immunoSEQ multiplex PCR; TCRdb's copy keeps in-frame clones and lacks some. Of about 49,000 clones in the sample, 75% to 85% were seen once. This chain connects TRBV27 to TRBJ1-2, with 7 bases matching TRBD1. Specimen: PBMCs, collected around atezolizumab (anti-PD-L1) treatment. This clonotype was obtained from a man in his 70s with urothelial cancer. CDR3 residues: CASSLEGAIGDGYTF. For the CDR3, the DNA is TGTGCCAGCAGTTTAGAGGGGGCGATAGGTGACGGCTACACCTTC.